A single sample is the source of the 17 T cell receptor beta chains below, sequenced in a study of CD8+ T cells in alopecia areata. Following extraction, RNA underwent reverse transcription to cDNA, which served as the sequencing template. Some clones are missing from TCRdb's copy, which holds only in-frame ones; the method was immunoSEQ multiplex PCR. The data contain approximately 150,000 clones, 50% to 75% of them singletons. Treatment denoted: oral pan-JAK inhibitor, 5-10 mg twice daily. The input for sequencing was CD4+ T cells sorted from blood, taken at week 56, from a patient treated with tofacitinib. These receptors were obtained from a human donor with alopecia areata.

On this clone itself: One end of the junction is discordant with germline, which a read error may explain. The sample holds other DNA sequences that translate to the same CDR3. This CDR3 reads CSVEGRALNTEAFF. In nucleotides, the CDR3 is TGCAGCGTCGAAGGCAGGGCTTTGAACACTGAAGCTTTCTTT. V usage is TRBV29-1 and J usage is TRBJ1-1, with D perhaps TRBD1 (5 bases). The germline gives CDR1 SQVTM, CDR2 ANQGSEA. The CDR3 runs to 14 residues.

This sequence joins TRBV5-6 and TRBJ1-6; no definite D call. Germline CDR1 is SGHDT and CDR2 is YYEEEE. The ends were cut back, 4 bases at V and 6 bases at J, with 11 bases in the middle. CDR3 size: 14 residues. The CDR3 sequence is CASSPPGPNSPLHF. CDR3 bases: TGTGCCAGCAGCCCTCCTGGACCTAATTCACCCCTCCACTTT.

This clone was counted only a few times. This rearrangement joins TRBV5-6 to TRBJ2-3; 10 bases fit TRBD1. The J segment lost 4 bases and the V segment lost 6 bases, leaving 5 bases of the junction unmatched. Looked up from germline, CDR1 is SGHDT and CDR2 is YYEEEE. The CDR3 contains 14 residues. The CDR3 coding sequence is TGTGCCAGCAATGGACAGGGGGGCGCAGATACGCAGTATTTT. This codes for CASNGQGGADTQYF.

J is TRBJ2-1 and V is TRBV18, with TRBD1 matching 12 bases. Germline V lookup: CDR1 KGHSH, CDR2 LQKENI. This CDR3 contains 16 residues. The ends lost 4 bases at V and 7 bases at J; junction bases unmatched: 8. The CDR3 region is CASSQTRDRGRNEQFF. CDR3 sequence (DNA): TGTGCCAGCTCACAAACCCGGGACAGGGGGCGGAATGAGCAGTTCTTC.

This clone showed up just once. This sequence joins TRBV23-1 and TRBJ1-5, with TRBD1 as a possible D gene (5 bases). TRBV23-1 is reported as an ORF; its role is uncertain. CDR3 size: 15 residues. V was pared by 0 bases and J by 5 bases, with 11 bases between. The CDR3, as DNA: TGCGCCAGCAGTCAATCTAGACAGACCGATCAGCCCCAGCATTTT. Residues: CASSQSRQTDQPQHF.

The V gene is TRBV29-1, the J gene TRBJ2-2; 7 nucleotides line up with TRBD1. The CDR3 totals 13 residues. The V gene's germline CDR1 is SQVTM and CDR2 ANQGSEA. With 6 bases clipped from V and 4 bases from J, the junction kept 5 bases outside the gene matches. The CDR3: CSVEGQLTGELFF. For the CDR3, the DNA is TGCAGCGTAGAGGGACAGCTCACCGGGGAGCTGTTTTTT.

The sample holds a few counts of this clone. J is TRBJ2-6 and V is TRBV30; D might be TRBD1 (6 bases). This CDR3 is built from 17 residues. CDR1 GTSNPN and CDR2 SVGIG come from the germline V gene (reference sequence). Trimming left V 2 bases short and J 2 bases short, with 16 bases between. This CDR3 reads CAWSLETGTAGANVLTF. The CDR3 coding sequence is TGTGCCTGGAGTCTAGAGACAGGTACCGCTGGGGCCAACGTCCTGACTTTC.

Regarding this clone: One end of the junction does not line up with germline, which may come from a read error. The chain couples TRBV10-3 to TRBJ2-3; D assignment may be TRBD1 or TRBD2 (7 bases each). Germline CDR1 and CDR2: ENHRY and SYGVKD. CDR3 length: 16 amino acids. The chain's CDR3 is CALSELQGGRPDTQYF. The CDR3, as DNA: TGTGCCCTCAGTGAGCTCCAGGGGGGGCGACCAGATACGCAGTATTTT.

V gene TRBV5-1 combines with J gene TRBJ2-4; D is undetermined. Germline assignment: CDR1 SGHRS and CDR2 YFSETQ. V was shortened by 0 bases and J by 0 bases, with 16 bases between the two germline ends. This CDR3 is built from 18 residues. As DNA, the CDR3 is TGCGCCAGCAGCTTGGAGGCCGGTCCGAGACTAGCCAAAAACATTCAGTACTTC. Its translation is CASSLEAGPRLAKNIQYF.

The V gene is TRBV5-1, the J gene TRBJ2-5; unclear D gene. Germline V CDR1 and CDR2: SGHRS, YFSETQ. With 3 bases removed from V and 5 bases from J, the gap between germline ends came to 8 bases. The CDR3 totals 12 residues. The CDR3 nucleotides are TGCGCCAGCAGCTCCCAAGGGGAGACCCAGTACTTC. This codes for CASSSQGETQYF.

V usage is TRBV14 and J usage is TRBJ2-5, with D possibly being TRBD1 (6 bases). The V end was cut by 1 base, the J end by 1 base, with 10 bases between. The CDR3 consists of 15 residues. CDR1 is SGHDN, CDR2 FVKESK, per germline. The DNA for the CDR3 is TGTGCCAGCAGCCAAGTACAGGGTCGCCAAGAGACCCAGTACTTC. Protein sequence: CASSQVQGRQETQYF.

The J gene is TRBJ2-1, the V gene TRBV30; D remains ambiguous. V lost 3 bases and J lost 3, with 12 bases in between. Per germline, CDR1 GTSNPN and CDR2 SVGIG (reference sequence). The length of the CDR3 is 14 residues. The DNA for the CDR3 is TGTGCCTGGAGCCTCTCTCCTCACTACAATGAGCAGTTCTTC. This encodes CAWSLSPHYNEQFF.

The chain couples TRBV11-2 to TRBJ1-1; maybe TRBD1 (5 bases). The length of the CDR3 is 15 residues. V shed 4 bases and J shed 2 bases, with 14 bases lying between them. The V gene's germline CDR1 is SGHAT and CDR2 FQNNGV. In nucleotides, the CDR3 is TGTGCCAGCAGCTCAAGCGGGGGGGTAAACACTGAAGCTTTCTTT. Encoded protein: CASSSSGGVNTEAFF.

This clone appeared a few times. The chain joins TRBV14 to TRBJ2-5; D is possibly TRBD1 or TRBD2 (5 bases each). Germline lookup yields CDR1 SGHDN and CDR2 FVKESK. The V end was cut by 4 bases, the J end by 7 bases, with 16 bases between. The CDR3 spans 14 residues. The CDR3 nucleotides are TGTGCCAGCAGCCGAAGGGACGGGGAGTGGACCCAGTACTTC. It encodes CASSRRDGEWTQYF.

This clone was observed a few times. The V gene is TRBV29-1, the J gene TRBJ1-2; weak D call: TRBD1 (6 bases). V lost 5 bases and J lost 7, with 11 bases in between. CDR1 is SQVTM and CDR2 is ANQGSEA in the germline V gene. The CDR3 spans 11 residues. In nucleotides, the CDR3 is TGCAGCGTTTGGGGGCAGACTGGCTACACCTTC. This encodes CSVWGQTGYTF. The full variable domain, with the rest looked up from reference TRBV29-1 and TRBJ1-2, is SAVISQKPSRDICQRGTSLTIQCQVDSQVTMMFWYRQQPGQSLTLIATANQGSEATYESGFVIDKFPISRPNLTFSTLTVSNMSPEDSSIYLCSVWGQTGYTFGSGTRLTVV.

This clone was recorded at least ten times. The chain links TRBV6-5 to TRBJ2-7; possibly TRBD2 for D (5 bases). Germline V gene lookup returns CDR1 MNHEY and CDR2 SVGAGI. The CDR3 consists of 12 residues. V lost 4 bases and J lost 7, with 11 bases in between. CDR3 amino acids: CASSSGSWEQYF. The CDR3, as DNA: TGTGCCAGCAGTTCGGGGAGTTGGGAGCAGTACTTC.

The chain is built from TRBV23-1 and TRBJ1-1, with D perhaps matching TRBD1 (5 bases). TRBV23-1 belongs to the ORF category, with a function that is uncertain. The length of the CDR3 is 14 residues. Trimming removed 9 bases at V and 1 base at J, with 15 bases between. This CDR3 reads CARYLGQTNTEAFF. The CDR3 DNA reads TGCGCCAGATATCTAGGACAAACGAACACTGAAGCTTTCTTT.